This is a list of T cell receptor beta chains from one sample in a study of T cells in Graves' hyperthyroidism and ophthalmopathy. TCRdb reprocessed the multiplex PCR reads with MiXCR, giving one entry per CDR3 protein. The sample lists around 450,000 distinct CDR3 sequences; around 13% were seen once. Source material: blood. The receptors stem from a woman aged 18-30 years with Graves' hyperthyroidism. Both conserved end residues are part of each CDR3. The D gene is left open where the match is weak. Size values are once, few and many counts, or a class for expanded clones, and some rows have none.

D gene	clone size	V gene	J gene	CDR3 protein	CDR3 DNA
NA	NA	TRBV12-5	TRBJ1-1	CASGLPSRISEAFF	TGTGCTAGTGGTCTCCCGTCCAGGATTTCTGAAGCTTTCTTT
TRBD1	many	TRBV10-2	TRBJ1-4	CASSGGGTGAEKLFF	TGCGCCAGCAGTGGAGGCGGGACAGGGGCTGAAAAACTGTTTTTT
TRBD1	many	TRBV6-2/TRBV6-3	TRBJ1-2	CASSKTSGQTLSGYTF	TGTGCCAGCAGTAAGACTTCGGGACAGACGCTCTCTGGCTACACCTTC
NA	few	TRBV30	TRBJ2-2	CAWRLGSGTGELFF	TGTGCCTGGAGACTAGGGTCGGGAACCGGGGAGCTGTTTTTT
TRBD1	many	TRBV3-1	TRBJ1-4	CASSLRGTGEEKLFF	TGTGCCAGCAGCCTGCGCGGGACAGGGGAAGAAAAACTGTTTTTT
NA	many	TRBV30	TRBJ2-2	CACWKGPGELFF	TGTGCCTGCTGGAAGGGTCCCGGGGAGCTGTTTTTT
NA	many	TRBV3-1	TRBJ1-5	CASSQDFFRGVQPQHF	TGTGCCAGCAGCCAAGATTTTTTTAGGGGAGTGCAGCCCCAGCATTTT
NA	once	TRBV4-1	TRBJ2-7	CASSRGPGASGSYEQYF	TGCGCCAGCAGCCGGGGTCCAGGGGCTAGCGGCTCCTACGAGCAGTACTTC
TRBD2	many	TRBV27	TRBJ2-7	CASSLFGLAPYEQYF	TGTGCCAGCAGTTTATTTGGACTAGCGCCCTACGAGCAGTACTTC
TRBD2	NA	TRBV20-1	TRBJ2-1	CSAAGTSGKGEQFF	TGCAGTGCGGCCGGGACTAGCGGGAAGGGTGAGCAGTTCTTC
NA	many	TRBV28	TRBJ1-2	CASSPPQGGGYGYTF	TGTGCCAGCAGTCCACCGCAGGGCGGGGGCTATGGCTACACCTTC
TRBD1	many	TRBV7-8	TRBJ2-3	CASSSQGVGSDTQYF	TGTGCCAGCAGCTCGCAGGGGGTAGGGTCAGATACGCAGTATTTT
NA	many	TRBV3-1	TRBJ1-1	CASTLMNTEAFF	TGTGCCAGCACCTTAATGAACACTGAAGCTTTCTTT
NA	NA	TRBV19	TRBJ1-5	CASSPQGIQPQHF	TGTGCCAGTAGTCCACAGGGAATTCAGCCCCAGCATTTT
TRBD1	NA	TRBV7-2	TRBJ1-2	CASSLVWSPTGAVGYTF	TGTGCCAGCAGCTTAGTGTGGTCTCCGACAGGGGCGGTTGGCTACACCTTC
TRBD2	many	TRBV12-3/TRBV12-4	TRBJ2-7	CASSPRLAAEQYF	TGTGCCAGCAGCCCCCGACTAGCGGCCGAGCAGTACTTC
NA	many	TRBV28	TRBJ1-2	CASRSPLTGYGYTF	TGTGCCAGCAGATCCCCTCTTACGGGTTATGGCTACACCTTC
NA	few	TRBV7-9	TRBJ2-3	CASSLLSQFTDTQYF	TGTGCCAGCAGCTTACTAAGCCAGTTCACAGATACGCAGTATTTT
NA	few	TRBV29-1	TRBJ1-1	CSVDSRLGHTEAFF	TGCAGCGTTGATAGTAGGTTAGGGCACACTGAAGCTTTCTTT
NA	many	TRBV6-1	TRBJ1-1	CASRIDRATEAFF	TGTGCCAGCAGGATAGACAGAGCCACTGAAGCTTTCTTT
NA	many	TRBV28	TRBJ1-2	CASSGAGRGYTF	TGTGCCAGCAGCGGGGCAGGGCGCGGCTACACCTTC
TRBD2	NA	TRBV6-1	TRBJ2-1	CASTLAPLAGGFF	TGTGCCAGCACCCTAGCCCCCTTAGCGGGGGGGTTCTTC
NA	few	TRBV14	TRBJ2-7	CASSQGSEQYF	TGTGCCAGCAGCCAAGGATCCGAGCAGTACTTC
NA	few	TRBV4-3	TRBJ2-7	CASSHAGTYEQYF	TGCGCCAGCAGCCACGCAGGGACCTACGAGCAGTACTTC
NA	NA	TRBV5-5	TRBJ1-2	CASSPGSNGYTF	TGTGCCAGCAGCCCGGGATCGAATGGCTACACCTTC
TRBD1	many	TRBV18	TRBJ2-5	CASSRRDRYQETQYF	TGTGCCAGCTCCCGCCGGGACAGGTACCAAGAGACCCAGTACTTC
NA	few	TRBV24-1	TRBJ1-2	CATSDPTGPGGYTF	TGTGCCACCAGTGATCCGACAGGTCCTGGTGGCTACACCTTC
NA	many	TRBV30	TRBJ2-1	CAWSVGGLARNEQFF	TGTGCCTGGAGTGTAGGGGGGCTGGCTCGGAATGAGCAGTTCTTC
NA	many	TRBV28	TRBJ2-3	CASGSLDTALMYF	TGTGCCAGCGGCAGCCTAGACACGGCTTTAATGTATTTT
NA	many	TRBV6-5	TRBJ2-4	CASSYSGMVAKNIQYF	TGTGCCAGCAGTTACTCAGGGATGGTAGCCAAAAACATTCAGTACTTC
NA	many	TRBV5-6	TRBJ2-5	CASSSRGHFWQETQYF	TGTGCCAGCAGCTCAAGGGGACACTTCTGGCAAGAGACCCAGTACTTC
NA	few	TRBV7-9	TRBJ1-1	CASSLRTATTEAFF	TGTGCCAGCAGCTTGAGGACAGCCACGACTGAAGCTTTCTTT
NA	NA	TRBV29-1	TRBJ2-2	CSVQVSGELFF	TGCAGCGTTCAGGTTTCTGGGGAGCTGTTTTTT
NA	many	TRBV6-5	TRBJ1-1	CASSYSKTAEAFF	TGTGCCAGCAGTTACTCGAAAACCGCTGAAGCTTTCTTT
TRBD2	NA	TRBV6-1	TRBJ2-5	CATGLAGVSGGTQYF	TGTGCCACGGGACTAGCGGGAGTAAGCGGGGGGACCCAGTACTTC
NA	NA	TRBV5-1	TRBJ2-5	CASSLTGWRETQYF	TGCGCCAGCAGCTTGACAGGGTGGCGGGAGACCCAGTACTTC
NA	many	TRBV30	TRBJ1-1	CAWSVRAGSLNTEAFF	TGTGCCTGGAGTGTACGGGCAGGGTCTCTGAACACTGAAGCTTTCTTT
TRBD1	NA	TRBV19	TRBJ2-1	CASSGTVNEQFF	TGTGCCAGTAGTGGGACAGTGAATGAGCAGTTCTTC
NA	NA	TRBV7-9	TRBJ2-1	CASSLFRGPRYNEQFF	TGTGCCAGCAGCTTATTTCGAGGGCCGAGATACAATGAGCAGTTCTTC
TRBD1	NA	TRBV5-1	TRBJ2-7	CASSPGQELSEQYF	TGCGCCAGCAGCCCCGGACAGGAATTGAGCGAGCAGTACTTC
NA	many	TRBV5-1	TRBJ1-1	CASSPGGARLTEAFF	TGCGCCAGCAGCCCTGGTGGGGCGCGTCTCACTGAAGCTTTCTTT
NA	many	TRBV7-2	TRBJ1-4	CASSSGGNNEKLFF	TGTGCCAGCAGCTCCGGGGGGAATAATGAAAAACTGTTTTTT
TRBD1	many	TRBV27	TRBJ2-7	CASRLQMGQAYEQYF	TGTGCCAGCAGACTACAAATGGGACAGGCCTACGAGCAGTACTTC
NA	NA	TRBV12-3/TRBV12-4	TRBJ1-1	CASSTAGSYTEAFF	TGTGCCAGCAGTACAGCGGGCAGCTACACTGAAGCTTTCTTT
TRBD1	once	TRBV27	TRBJ1-5	CASSSGQGANQPQHF	TGTGCCAGCAGTTCCGGACAGGGGGCTAATCAGCCCCAGCATTTT
TRBD2	many	TRBV27	TRBJ2-7	CASSPRGRAYEQYF	TGTGCCAGCAGTCCGCGGGGGAGGGCCTACGAGCAGTACTTC
NA	many	TRBV11-2	TRBJ2-3	CASSLGGRREKGTQYF	TGTGCCAGCAGCTTAGGGGGGCGGAGGGAAAAAGGCACGCAGTATTTT
NA	many	TRBV2	TRBJ1-4	CASSPDRTNEKLFF	TGTGCCAGCAGCCCGGACAGAACTAATGAAAAACTGTTTTTT